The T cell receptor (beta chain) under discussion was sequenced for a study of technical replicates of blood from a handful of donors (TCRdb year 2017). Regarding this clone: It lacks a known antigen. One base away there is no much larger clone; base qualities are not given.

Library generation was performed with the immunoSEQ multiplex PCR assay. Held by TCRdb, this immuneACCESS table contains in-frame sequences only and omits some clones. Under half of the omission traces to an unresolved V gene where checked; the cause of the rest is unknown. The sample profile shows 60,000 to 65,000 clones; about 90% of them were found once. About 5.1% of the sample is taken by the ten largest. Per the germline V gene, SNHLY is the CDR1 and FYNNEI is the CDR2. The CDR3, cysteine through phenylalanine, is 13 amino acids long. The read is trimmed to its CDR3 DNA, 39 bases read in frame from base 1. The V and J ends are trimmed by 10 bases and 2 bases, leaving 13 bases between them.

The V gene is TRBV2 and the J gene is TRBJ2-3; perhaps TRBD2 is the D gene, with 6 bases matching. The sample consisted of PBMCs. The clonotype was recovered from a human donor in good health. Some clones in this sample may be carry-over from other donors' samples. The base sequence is TGTGCCACCCGGGACTTTACCACAGATACGCAGTATTTT. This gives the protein CATRDFTTDTQYF.